This TCR beta chain was captured by sequencing in a study of T cell clonality in common variable immunodeficiency. The sample holds many counts of this clone. The antigen is undetermined. The read terminates 3 residues before the CDR3 end, so the remaining end is supplied by the germline J gene. Findings and limits, study-wide: TCRbeta clonality was increased in CVID versus healthy controls.

Here immunoSEQ multiplex PCR was the method, and the copy in TCRdb shows in-frame clones only, minus some. The data show tens of thousands of clones, with none appearing a single time. V lost 2 bases to trimming and J lost 4 bases; unmatched junction nucleotides: 14. There are 19 residues in the CDR3. The chain joins TRBV12-3 or TRBV12-4 to TRBJ2-3; 11 positions agree with TRBD2. Sequencing used peripheral blood mononuclear cells. This TCR was sampled from a person aged 18-70 years in good health. The part of the CDR3 DNA that was read is TGTGCCAGCAGTTTAACTAGCGGGAGAATAGGTGGGAACGCAGATACG. As protein: CASSLTSGRIGGNADT. The full CDR3 protein reads CASSLTSGRIGGNADTQYF.